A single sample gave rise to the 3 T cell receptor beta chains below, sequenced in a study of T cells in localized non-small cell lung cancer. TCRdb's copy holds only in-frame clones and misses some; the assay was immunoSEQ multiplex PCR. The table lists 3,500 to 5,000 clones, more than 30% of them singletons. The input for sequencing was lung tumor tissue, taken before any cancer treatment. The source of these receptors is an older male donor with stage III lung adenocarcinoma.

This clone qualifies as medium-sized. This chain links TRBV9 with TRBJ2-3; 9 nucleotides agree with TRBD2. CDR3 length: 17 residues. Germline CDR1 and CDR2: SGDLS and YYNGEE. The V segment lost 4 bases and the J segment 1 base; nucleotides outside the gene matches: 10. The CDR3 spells CASSRRRLAGGTDTQYF. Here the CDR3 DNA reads TGTGCCAGCAGCCGGAGGCGGTTAGCGGGGGGCACAGATACGCAGTATTTT. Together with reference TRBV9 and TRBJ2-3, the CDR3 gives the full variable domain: DSGVTQTPKHLITATGQRVTLRCSPRSGDLSVYWYQQSLDQGLQFLIQYYNGEERAKGNILERFSAQQFPDLHSELNLSSLELGDSALYFCASSRRRLAGGTDTQYFGPGTRLTVL.

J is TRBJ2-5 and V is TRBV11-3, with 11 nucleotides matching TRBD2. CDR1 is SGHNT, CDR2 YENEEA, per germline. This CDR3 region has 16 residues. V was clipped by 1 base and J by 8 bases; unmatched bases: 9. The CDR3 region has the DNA TGTGCCAGCAGCTTAGGTTCACTAGCGGGGGCTGGAACCCAGTACTTC. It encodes CASSLGSLAGAGTQYF.

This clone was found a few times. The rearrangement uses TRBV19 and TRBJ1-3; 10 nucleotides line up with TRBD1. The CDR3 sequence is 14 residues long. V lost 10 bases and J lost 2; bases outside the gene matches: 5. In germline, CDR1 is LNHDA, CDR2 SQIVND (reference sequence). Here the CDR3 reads CAIQGTGAGNTIYF. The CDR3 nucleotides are TGTGCCATCCAGGGGACAGGGGCTGGAAACACCATATATTTT.